The 19 T cell receptor beta chains reported below all come from one sample, sequenced in a study of CD8+ T cells in alopecia areata. Treatment meaning: oral pan-JAK inhibitor, 5-10 mg twice daily. Reverse transcribed after extraction, RNA yielded cDNA as the sequencing template. Generated by immunoSEQ multiplex PCR, the TCRdb table keeps only in-frame clones and is missing some. The sample gives over 150,000 clones, 55% to 75% of which show up once; over 12% is in the top ten. The source was CD4+ T cells sorted from blood, collected at week 24, from a patient treated with tofacitinib. These receptors were taken from a human donor with alopecia areata.

The chain recombines TRBV29-1 with TRBJ2-3; a possible D gene is TRBD1 (5 bases). Trimming removed 0 bases at V and 2 bases at J, with 12 bases between. The CDR3 is made up of 15 amino acids. The V gene's germline CDR1 is SQVTM and CDR2 ANQGSEA. CDR3 sequence (DNA): TGCAGCGTTGAAGATCCGACAGCACTCACAGATACGCAGTATTTT. The encoded protein is CSVEDPTALTDTQYF.

This clone was recorded once. The CDR3: CASSLGQGGTDTQYF. The CDR3 bases are TGCGCCAGCAGCTTGGGACAGGGTGGCACAGATACGCAGTATTTT. The gene calls are TRBV5-1 and TRBJ2-3; TRBD1 aligns across 7 bases. The CDR3 totals 15 residues. The J segment lost 1 base and the V segment lost 0 bases, leaving 2 bases of the junction unmatched. From germline, CDR1 is SGHRS and CDR2 YFSETQ.

The V call is TRBV29-1, the J call TRBJ1-2, with 10 nucleotides matching TRBD1. Trimming at V came to 0 bases and at J to 4 bases, leaving 2 bases not matched to a gene. The CDR3 totals 14 residues. Germline loops: CDR1 SQVTM, CDR2 ANQGSEA. CDR3 sequence: CSVEDWTGGYGYTF. The CDR3 bases are TGCAGCGTTGAAGATTGGACAGGGGGCTATGGCTACACCTTC.

This clone was seen more than once but under ten times. This chain connects TRBV29-1 to TRBJ2-1; TRBD1 matches at 7 bases. The junction had 5 bases not matched to a gene; V was cut back by 7 bases and J by 8 bases. Germline CDR1 and CDR2: SQVTM and ANQGSEA. The CDR3 has 11 residues. The CDR3 sequence: CSADRVHEQFF. Here the CDR3 DNA reads TGCAGCGCCGACAGGGTCCATGAGCAGTTCTTC.

The rearrangement joins TRBV2 to TRBJ2-7; tentatively, D is TRBD1 or TRBD2 (5 bases each). Trimming removed 4 bases from V and 0 bases from J, with 10 bases in between. Germline lookup yields CDR1 SNHLY and CDR2 FYNNEI. CDR3 length equals 14 residues. The CDR3: CASSATGTSYEQYF. As DNA, the CDR3 is TGTGCCAGCAGTGCTACCGGGACCTCCTACGAGCAGTACTTC.

CDR3 region: CSVPDRGTYGYTF. DNA for the CDR3: TGCAGCGTACCCGACAGGGGTACCTATGGCTACACCTTC. This rearrangement joins TRBV29-1 to TRBJ1-2, with 8 bases identical to TRBD1. J lost 4 bases, V lost 6 bases, and 7 bases had no gene match. Looked up from germline, CDR1 is SQVTM and CDR2 is ANQGSEA. The CDR3 is 13 amino acids. The full variable domain, in which reference TRBV29-1 and TRBJ1-2 provide the parts outside the CDR3, is SAVISQKPSRDICQRGTSLTIQCQVDSQVTMMFWYRQQPGQSLTLIATANQGSEATYESGFVIDKFPISRPNLTFSTLTVSNMSPEDSSIYLCSVPDRGTYGYTFGSGTRLTVV.

The CDR3 loop reads CASSDGQGSNEKLFF. Here the CDR3 DNA reads TGCGCCAGCAGCGACGGACAGGGCTCGAATGAAAAACTGTTTTTT. The V call is TRBV5-1, the J call TRBJ1-4; 8 bases match TRBD1. V was clipped by 4 bases and J by 5 bases; unmatched bases: 7. Germline CDR1 and CDR2: SGHRS and YFSETQ. CDR3 size: 15 residues.

This clone was seen only a few times. The chain links TRBV7-9 to TRBJ1-4; D not resolved. V lost 5 bases to trimming and J lost 5 bases, with 15 bases between them. The germline V gene has CDR1 SEHNR and CDR2 FQNEAQ (reference sequence). This CDR3 contains 15 residues. The CDR3 reads CASSHDGMTNEKLFF. CDR3 DNA sequence: TGTGCCAGCAGCCACGATGGGATGACGAATGAAAAACTGTTTTTT.

This clone was detected only a few times. The chain has TRBV29-1 and TRBJ1-1, with 10 bases that match TRBD1. Germline V lookup: CDR1 SQVTM, CDR2 ANQGSEA. Germline trimming cut 7 bases from V and 1 base from J; bases unmatched to any gene: 6. The CDR3 is 14 amino acids. This chain's CDR3 is CSGGDRGANTEAFF. The CDR3 DNA is TGCAGCGGTGGGGACAGGGGAGCGAACACTGAAGCTTTCTTT.

For the CDR3, the DNA is TGCAGCACTTCGAGGGGGGGGCAGACAGATACGCAGTATTTT. Translation: CSTSRGGQTDTQYF. The genes are TRBV29-1 and TRBJ2-3; D is perhaps TRBD2 (7 bases). This CDR3 region has 14 residues. V lost 8 bases and J lost 3, with 18 bases in between. Germline V lookup: CDR1 SQVTM, CDR2 ANQGSEA.

V usage is TRBV5-1 and J usage is TRBJ2-3; 15 bases map to TRBD2. The CDR3 has 17 residues. From germline, CDR1 is SGHRS and CDR2 YFSETQ. Trimming cost V 4 bases and J 5 bases; bases outside gene matches: 8. The CDR3 sequence: CASSAGTSGGFRDTQYF. In DNA, the CDR3 is TGCGCCAGCAGCGCTGGGACTAGCGGGGGGTTTCGAGATACGCAGTATTTT.

This clone was counted only a few times. The gene calls are TRBV5-1 and TRBJ2-5; 9 bases are a match to TRBD1. Per the germline V gene, CDR1 is SGHRS and CDR2 is YFSETQ. This CDR3 has 15 amino acids. V was clipped by 3 bases and J by 4 bases; unmatched bases: 7. CDR3 nucleotides: TGCGCCAGCAGCTCTGGGACAGGGATTCGAGAGACCCAGTACTTC. Protein sequence: CASSSGTGIRETQYF.

The chain has TRBV19 and TRBJ1-2; 11 bases map to TRBD1. There are 15 residues in the CDR3. V shed 6 bases and J 4 bases; nucleotides not matched to a gene: 7. Germline V gene sequence: CDR1 LNHDA, CDR2 SQIVND (reference sequence). The CDR3 protein is CASSPDRGRAYGYTF. CDR3 DNA: TGTGCCAGTAGCCCGGACAGGGGGCGCGCCTATGGCTACACCTTC.

In nucleotides, the CDR3 is TGTGCCAGCAGTGGACCTAGCGGATTAAGAGAGCAGTACTTC. The encoded protein is CASSGPSGLREQYF. The V gene is TRBV6-1, the J gene TRBJ2-7, with TRBD2 identical over 7 bases. V shed 4 bases, J shed 7 bases, and the junction held 10 bases outside the gene matches. This CDR3 comprises 14 residues. Germline V gives CDR1 MNHNS, CDR2 SASEGT.

In this sample, this clone turned up once. The chain combines TRBV7-9 with TRBJ1-2; tentatively, D is TRBD1 (6 bases). Germline V CDR1 and CDR2: SEHNR, FQNEAQ (reference sequence). This CDR3 comprises 14 residues. V was pared by 4 bases and J by 4 bases, with 13 bases between. The CDR3: CASSSEIQGYGYTF. The DNA of the CDR3 is TGTGCCAGCAGCTCCGAAATACAGGGCTATGGCTACACCTTC.

This rearrangement joins TRBV30 to TRBJ2-3; unclear D gene. Trimming left V 4 bases short and J 1 base short, with 12 bases between. This CDR3 has 14 residues. Germline assignment: CDR1 GTSNPN and CDR2 SVGIG (reference sequence). The CDR3 DNA sequence: TGTGCCTGGAACCGGGCAGGCCGCACAGATACGCAGTATTTT. It encodes CAWNRAGRTDTQYF.

J is TRBJ1-1 and V is TRBV30, with D hard to call. The V end was cut by 0 bases, the J end by 11 bases, with 19 bases between. The CDR3 has 14 amino acids. Germline V CDR1 and CDR2: GTSNPN, SVGIG (reference sequence). CDR3 DNA sequence: TGTGCCTGGAGTGTACAAGCATTCACCTTTACGGCTTTCTTT. Translating gives CAWSVQAFTFTAFF.

V usage is TRBV9 and J usage is TRBJ1-6; D is undetermined. Between the trimmed V and J ends, which lost 3 bases and 8 bases, there was a span of 12 bases. The CDR3 is made up of 14 amino acids. CDR1 is SGDLS, CDR2 YYNGEE, per germline. CDR3 sequence (DNA): TGTGCCAGCAGCGCCCCGGGGAGCTATTCACCCCTCCACTTT. Amino acids: CASSAPGSYSPLHF.

A single count supports this clone. The genes are TRBV30 and TRBJ2-6; no clear D. This CDR3 has 13 amino acids. V was pared by 7 bases and J by 0 bases, with 7 bases between. CDR1 and CDR2 from the germline V gene are GTSNPN and SVGIG (reference sequence). As DNA, the CDR3 is TGTGCCTCCACGGGCTCTGGGGCCAACGTCCTGACTTTC. The encoded protein is CASTGSGANVLTF.